The rows below give T cell receptor beta chains drawn from one sample of a study of blood T cells in healthy people across ages. MiXCR, applied by TCRdb to the 5' RACE reads, yields one record per CDR3 protein. The table shows almost 1 million distinct CDR3 sequences, with roughly 47% occurring only once. The specimen sequenced was blood. The source is a woman in her sixties in good health. The CDR3 runs from the conserved cysteine through the conserved F or W. Fields, in order: CDR3 protein, CDR3 DNA, D gene, clone size, J gene, V gene. A D gene is named only where the DNA matches it firmly. Where a row states a size, it is once, few, many or the class of an expanded clone; other rows omit it.

CDR3: CSYKGDRLGQQETQYF
DNA: TGCAGCTACAAGGGGGATCGGCTAGGACAGCAAGAGACCCAGTACTTC
D: .
size: few
J: TRBJ2-5
V: TRBV29-1

CDR3: CASSQARGSTEAFF
DNA: TGCGCCAGCAGCCAAGCAAGGGGGAGCACTGAAGCTTTCTTT
D: .
size: .
J: TRBJ1-1
V: TRBV4-1

CDR3: CASSLSPGTNEKLFF
DNA: TGTGCCAGCAGTTTATCCCCGGGGACGAATGAAAAACTGTTTTTT
D: .
size: .
J: TRBJ1-4
V: TRBV27

CDR3: CSARRRQGPSYEQYF
DNA: TGCAGTGCTAGACGTAGACAGGGACCCTCCTACGAGCAGTACTTC
D: TRBD1
size: .
J: TRBJ2-7
V: TRBV20-1

CDR3: CAISGFGGVNEQFF
DNA: TGTGCCATCAGTGGGTTTGGCGGGGTGAATGAGCAGTTCTTC
D: .
size: few
J: TRBJ2-1
V: TRBV10-3

CDR3: CASSNKEKLFF
DNA: TGTGCCAGCAGTAACAAGGAAAAACTGTTTTTT
D: .
size: .
J: TRBJ1-4
V: TRBV12-3/TRBV12-4

CDR3: CASSLVGGSGADTQYF
DNA: TGCGCCAGCAGCTTGGTTGGCGGGAGCGGCGCAGATACGCAGTATTTT
D: TRBD2
size: .
J: TRBJ2-3
V: TRBV5-1

CDR3: CSVEREVTHEQYF
DNA: TGCAGCGTCGAGCGGGAGGTAACACACGAGCAGTACTTC
D: TRBD2
size: .
J: TRBJ2-7
V: TRBV29-1

CDR3: CASSLVGRSHEQFF
DNA: TGTGCCAGCAGTTTAGTCGGGAGGTCGCATGAGCAGTTCTTC
D: TRBD2
size: .
J: TRBJ2-1
V: TRBV12-3/TRBV12-4

CDR3: CASSPTEGTRYTQYF
DNA: TGTGCCAGCAGCCCAACCGAAGGGACTAGGTATACGCAGTATTTT
D: TRBD2
size: .
J: TRBJ2-3
V: TRBV7-8

CDR3: CASSELAGAGEQFF
DNA: TGTGCCAGCAGTGAACTAGCGGGAGCGGGTGAGCAGTTCTTC
D: TRBD2
size: .
J: TRBJ2-1
V: TRBV6-1

CDR3: CASSHQQGYEQYF
DNA: TGCGCCAGCAGCCACCAACAGGGCTATGAGCAGTACTTC
D: .
size: .
J: TRBJ2-5
V: TRBV4-1

CDR3: CASSQAPSGRTDTQYF
DNA: TGCGCCAGCAGCCAAGCCCCCAGCGGGAGAACAGATACGCAGTATTTT
D: TRBD2
size: .
J: TRBJ2-3
V: TRBV4-1

CDR3: CASSQDLLDLSEQFF
DNA: TGTGCCAGCAGCCAAGATCTACTAGATTTGAGTGAGCAGTTCTTC
D: .
size: few
J: TRBJ2-1
V: TRBV14

CDR3: CAISDTDNAYEQYF
DNA: TGTGCCATCAGTGATACGGACAATGCATACGAGCAGTACTTC
D: .
size: few
J: TRBJ2-7
V: TRBV10-3

CDR3: CASSLHTSGVETQYF
DNA: TGTGCCAGCAGCCTCCACACCTCCGGGGTTGAGACCCAGTACTTC
D: .
size: few
J: TRBJ2-5
V: TRBV5-5

CDR3: CASSRTAYEQYF
DNA: TGTGCCAGCAGCCGGACAGCCTACGAGCAGTACTTC
D: .
size: many
J: TRBJ2-7
V: TRBV6-1

CDR3: CASSHPQKGLAGSDEQFF
DNA: TGCGCCAGCAGCCACCCCCAGAAGGGACTAGCGGGATCGGATGAGCAGTTCTTC
D: TRBD2
size: many
J: TRBJ2-1
V: TRBV4-1

CDR3: CAISELGGRSRSEQFF
DNA: TGTGCCATCAGTGAGTTGGGGGGGAGGTCCCGTAGTGAGCAGTTCTTC
D: TRBD2
size: .
J: TRBJ2-1
V: TRBV10-3

CDR3: CSAREAPGLAGHEQFF
DNA: TGCAGTGCTAGAGAGGCGCCGGGACTAGCGGGTCATGAGCAGTTCTTC
D: TRBD2
size: .
J: TRBJ2-1
V: TRBV20-1

CDR3: CASSDERASGSNEQFF
DNA: TGTGCCAGCAGCGATGAAAGGGCTAGCGGGAGCAATGAGCAGTTCTTC
D: TRBD2
size: few
J: TRBJ2-1
V: TRBV5-5